This TCR beta chain originates from a study of immune characterization of retroperitoneal liposarcoma. Concerning this clonotype itself: Mismatch with germline at one junction end may stem from a read error.

This CDR3 comprises 17 residues. CDR1 is MGHRA, CDR2 YSYEKL, per germline. TCRdb reprocessed the PCR reads with MiXCR, giving one entry per CDR3 protein. This table holds fewer than 13,000 distinct CDR3 sequences, around a quarter found once. This TCR was recovered from a male donor with retroperitoneal liposarcoma. Sequenced material: tumor tissue. The V and J genes are TRBV4-1 and TRBJ2-7; 13 positions match TRBD2. CDR3 region: CASSQDGLAGARYEQYF. DNA of the CDR3: TGTGCCAGCAGCCAAGATGGACTAGCGGGAGCTCGATACGAGCAGTACTTC.